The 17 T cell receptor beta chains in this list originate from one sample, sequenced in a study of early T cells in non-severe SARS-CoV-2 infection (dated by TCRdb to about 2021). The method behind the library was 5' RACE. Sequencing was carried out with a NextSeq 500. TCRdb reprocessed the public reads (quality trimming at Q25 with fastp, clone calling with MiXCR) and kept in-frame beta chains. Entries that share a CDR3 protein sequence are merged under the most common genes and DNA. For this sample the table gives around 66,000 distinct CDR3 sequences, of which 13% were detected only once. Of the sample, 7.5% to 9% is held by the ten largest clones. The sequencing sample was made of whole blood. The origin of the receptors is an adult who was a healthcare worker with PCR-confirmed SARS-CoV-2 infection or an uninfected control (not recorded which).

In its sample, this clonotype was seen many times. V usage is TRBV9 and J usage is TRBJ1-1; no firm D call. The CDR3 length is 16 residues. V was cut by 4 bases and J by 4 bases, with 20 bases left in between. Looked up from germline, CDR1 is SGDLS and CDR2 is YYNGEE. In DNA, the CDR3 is TGTGCCAGCAGCCCTCAAGGGAAGGGCTTGAGCACTGAAGCTTTCTTT. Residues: CASSPQGKGLSTEAFF.

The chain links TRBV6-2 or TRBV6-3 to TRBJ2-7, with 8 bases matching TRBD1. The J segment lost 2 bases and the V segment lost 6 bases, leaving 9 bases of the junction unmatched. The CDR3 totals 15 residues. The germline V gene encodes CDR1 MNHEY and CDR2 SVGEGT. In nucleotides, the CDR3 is TGTGCCAGCAGCACCGCAGGGGGCGGACCCTACGAGCAGTACTTC. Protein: CASSTAGGGPYEQYF.

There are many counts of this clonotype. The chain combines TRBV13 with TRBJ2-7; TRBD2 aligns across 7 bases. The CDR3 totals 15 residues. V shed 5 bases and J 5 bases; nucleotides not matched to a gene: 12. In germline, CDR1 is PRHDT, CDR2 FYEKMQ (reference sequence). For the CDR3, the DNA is TGTGCCAGCAGCATGGGGAGGGGCCGCGCCAACGAGCAGTACTTC. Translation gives CASSMGRGRANEQYF.

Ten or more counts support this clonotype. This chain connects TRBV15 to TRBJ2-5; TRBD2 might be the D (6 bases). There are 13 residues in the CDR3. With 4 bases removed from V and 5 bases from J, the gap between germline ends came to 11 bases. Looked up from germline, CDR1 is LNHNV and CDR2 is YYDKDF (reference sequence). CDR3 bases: TGTGCCACCAGCAACGGGGGTACCGAGACCCAGTACTTC. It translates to CATSNGGTETQYF. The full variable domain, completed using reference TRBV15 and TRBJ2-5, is DAMVIQNPRYQVTQFGKPVTLSCSQTLNHNVMYWYQQKSSQAPKLLFHYYDKDFNNEADTPDNFQSRRPNTSFCFLDIRSPGLGDTAMYLCATSNGGTETQYFGPGTRLLVL.

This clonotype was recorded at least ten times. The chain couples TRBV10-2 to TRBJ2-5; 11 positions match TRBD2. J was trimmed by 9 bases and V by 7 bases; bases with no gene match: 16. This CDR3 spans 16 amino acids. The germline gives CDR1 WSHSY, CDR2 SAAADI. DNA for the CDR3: TGCGCCAGCACCCACCTACTAGCGGGAGATACGAGGGCCCAGTACTTC. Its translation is CASTHLLAGDTRAQYF.

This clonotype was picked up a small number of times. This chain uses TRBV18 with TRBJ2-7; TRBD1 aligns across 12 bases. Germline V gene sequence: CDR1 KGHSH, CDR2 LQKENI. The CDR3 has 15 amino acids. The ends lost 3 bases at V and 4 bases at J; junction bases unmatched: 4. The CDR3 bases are TGTGCCAGCTCACCGGGACAGGGGGCTGAATACGAGCAGTACTTC. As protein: CASSPGQGAEYEQYF.

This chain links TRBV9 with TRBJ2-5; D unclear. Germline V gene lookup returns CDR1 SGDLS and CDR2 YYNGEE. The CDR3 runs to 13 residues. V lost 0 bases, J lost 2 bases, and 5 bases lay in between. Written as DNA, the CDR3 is TGTGCCAGCAGCGTAGACACACAAGAGACCCAGTACTTC. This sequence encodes CASSVDTQETQYF. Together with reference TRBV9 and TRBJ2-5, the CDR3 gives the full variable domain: DSGVTQTPKHLITATGQRVTLRCSPRSGDLSVYWYQQSLDQGLQFLIQYYNGEERAKGNILERFSAQQFPDLHSELNLSSLELGDSALYFCASSVDTQETQYFGPGTRLLVL.

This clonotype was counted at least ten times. Here the CDR3 DNA reads TGTGCCACGTGGGACTCGGTAGTGAAGCAGTACTTC. This sequence encodes CATWDSVVKQYF. This chain joins TRBV28 and TRBJ2-7; maybe TRBD2 (6 bases). This CDR3 is 12 amino acids long. The ends were cut back, 10 bases at V and 8 bases at J, with 18 bases in the middle. Germline CDR1 reads MDHEN; CDR2 reads SYDVKM.

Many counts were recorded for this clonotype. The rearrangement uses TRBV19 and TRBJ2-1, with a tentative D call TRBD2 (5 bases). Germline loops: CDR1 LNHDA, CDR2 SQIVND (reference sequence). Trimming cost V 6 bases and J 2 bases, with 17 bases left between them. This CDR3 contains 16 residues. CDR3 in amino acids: CASRGGGAATYNEQFF. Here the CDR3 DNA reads TGTGCCAGTAGAGGTGGAGGAGCGGCAACCTACAATGAGCAGTTCTTC. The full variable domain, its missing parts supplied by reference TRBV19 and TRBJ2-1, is DGGITQSPKYLFRKEGQNVTLSCEQNLNHDAMYWYRQDPGQGLRLIYYSQIVNDFQKGDIAEGYSVSREKKESFPLTVTSAQKNPTAFYLCASRGGGAATYNEQFFGPGTRLTVL.

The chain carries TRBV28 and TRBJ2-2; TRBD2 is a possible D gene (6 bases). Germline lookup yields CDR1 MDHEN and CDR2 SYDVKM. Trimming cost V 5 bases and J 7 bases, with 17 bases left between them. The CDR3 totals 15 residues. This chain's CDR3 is CASSSIAVTIGELFF. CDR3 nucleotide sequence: TGTGCCAGCAGTAGTATAGCGGTTACGATCGGGGAGCTGTTTTTT.

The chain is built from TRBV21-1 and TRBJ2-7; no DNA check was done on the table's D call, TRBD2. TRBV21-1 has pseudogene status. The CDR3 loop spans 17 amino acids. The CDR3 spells CATGRVQPEKRAYEQYF. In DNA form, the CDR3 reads TGTGCCACTGGTCGAGTCCAGCCAGAAAAACGTGCCTACGAGCAGTACTTC.

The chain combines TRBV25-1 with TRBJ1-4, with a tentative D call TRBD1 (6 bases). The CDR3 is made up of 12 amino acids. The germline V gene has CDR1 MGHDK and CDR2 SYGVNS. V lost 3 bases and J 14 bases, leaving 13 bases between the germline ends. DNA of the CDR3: TGTGCCAGCAGTGAGGAGACAGGACGGCTGTTTTTT. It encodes CASSEETGRLFF. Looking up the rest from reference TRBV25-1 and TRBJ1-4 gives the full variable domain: EADIYQTPRYLVIGTGKKITLECSQTMGHDKMYWYQQDPGMELHLIHYSYGVNSTEKGDLSSESTVSRIRTEHFPLTLESARPSHTSQYLCASSEETGRLFFGSGTQLSVL.

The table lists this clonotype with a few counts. CDR3 sequence reads: CARSPGRGPLHF. CDR3 nucleotides: TGTGCCAGAAGCCCGGGGAGAGGACCCCTCCACTTT. J is TRBJ1-6 and V is TRBV5-3; the D is unclear. TRBV5-3 is classed as an ORF, of uncertain function. V was cut by 4 bases and J by 12 bases, with 11 bases left in between. The CDR3 runs 12 residues.

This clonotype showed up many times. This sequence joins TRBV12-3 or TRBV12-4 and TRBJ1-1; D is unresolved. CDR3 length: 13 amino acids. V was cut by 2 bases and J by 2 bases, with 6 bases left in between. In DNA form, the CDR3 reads TGTGCCAGCAGTTTAAGGGAAAACACTGAAGCTTTCTTT. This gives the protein CASSLRENTEAFF.

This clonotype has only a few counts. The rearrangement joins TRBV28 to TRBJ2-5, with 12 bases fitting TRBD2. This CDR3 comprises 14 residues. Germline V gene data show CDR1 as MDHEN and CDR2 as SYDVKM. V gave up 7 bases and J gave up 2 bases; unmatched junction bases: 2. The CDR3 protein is CASKLAGGQETQYF. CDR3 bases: TGTGCCAGCAAACTAGCGGGAGGTCAAGAGACCCAGTACTTC.

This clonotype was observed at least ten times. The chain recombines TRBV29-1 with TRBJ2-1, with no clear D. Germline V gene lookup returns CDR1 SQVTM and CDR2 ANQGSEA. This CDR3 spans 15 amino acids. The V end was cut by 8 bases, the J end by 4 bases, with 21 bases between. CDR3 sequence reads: CSSLMGGMVYNEQFF. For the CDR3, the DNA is TGCAGCTCTCTGATGGGCGGTATGGTGTACAATGAGCAGTTCTTC.

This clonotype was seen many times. CDR3 region: CASSYAPGTEAFF. The CDR3 DNA reads as TGTGCCAGCAGTTACGCCCCGGGCACTGAAGCTTTCTTT. The genes are TRBV6-5 and TRBJ1-1, with D unclear. Trimming stripped 2 bases from V and 4 bases from J, with 8 bases between. There are 13 residues in the CDR3. Germline values: CDR1 MNHEY, CDR2 SVGAGI.